The rows below give T cell receptor beta chains drawn from one sample of a study of blood T cell repertoires in COVID-19. Sequenced by immunoSEQ multiplex PCR; TCRdb stores in-frame clones only, minus some. The sample carries 190,000 or so clones, approximately 82% recorded once. Sequencing used peripheral blood. The source of these receptors is a human donor with acute or convalescent COVID-19. The donor label of this sample is uncertain. Both conserved end residues are part of each CDR3. D genes are given only for firm matches. Some rows have no size entry. The others give once, few or many, or a class for an expanded clone.

clone size: .
V gene: TRBV2
J gene: TRBJ2-2
D gene: TRBD2
CDR3 protein: CASRLLAGGNTGELFF
CDR3 DNA: TGTGCCAGCAGGTTACTAGCGGGAGGGAACACCGGGGAGCTGTTTTTT

clone size: .
V gene: TRBV3-1/TRBV3-2
J gene: TRBJ2-1
D gene: .
CDR3 protein: CASSFAGSYNEQFF
CDR3 DNA: TGTGCCAGCAGTTTCGCGGGCTCCTACAATGAGCAGTTCTTC

clone size: .
V gene: TRBV7-2
J gene: TRBJ1-4
D gene: .
CDR3 protein: CASSLNFLANEKLFF
CDR3 DNA: TGTGCCAGCAGCTTAAATTTCCTAGCTAATGAAAAACTGTTTTTT

clone size: .
V gene: TRBV3-1/TRBV3-2
J gene: TRBJ2-7
D gene: TRBD1
CDR3 protein: CASSYRDRGTYEQYF
CDR3 DNA: TGTGCCAGCAGCTACCGGGACAGGGGAACCTACGAGCAGTACTTC

clone size: .
V gene: TRBV29-1
J gene: TRBJ1-2
D gene: TRBD1
CDR3 protein: CSVDLEDRGINYGYTF
CDR3 DNA: TGCAGCGTTGATTTAGAGGACAGGGGTATTAACTATGGCTACACCTTC

clone size: .
V gene: TRBV6-5
J gene: TRBJ2-3
D gene: .
CDR3 protein: CASSYSKSTGADTQYF
CDR3 DNA: TGTGCCAGCAGTTACTCTAAGTCGACGGGAGCAGATACGCAGTATTTT

clone size: .
V gene: TRBV7-3
J gene: TRBJ2-1
D gene: .
CDR3 protein: CASSQTTPGEQFF
CDR3 DNA: TGTGCCAGCAGTCAGACTACCCCGGGCGAGCAGTTCTTC

clone size: .
V gene: TRBV5-4
J gene: TRBJ2-1
D gene: TRBD2
CDR3 protein: CASSLVHSGAGVNEQFF
CDR3 DNA: TGTGCCAGCAGCTTGGTACACTCGGGAGCGGGGGTCAATGAGCAGTTCTTC

clone size: .
V gene: TRBV6-2/TRBV6-3
J gene: TRBJ2-1
D gene: TRBD1
CDR3 protein: CASSYSWTGEVSYNEQFF
CDR3 DNA: TGTGCCAGCAGTTACTCCTGGACAGGGGAGGTGAGCTACAATGAGCAGTTCTTC

clone size: .
V gene: TRBV6-5
J gene: TRBJ2-7
D gene: TRBD1
CDR3 protein: CASSTRDRTYEQYF
CDR3 DNA: TGTGCCAGCAGTACCCGGGACAGAACCTACGAGCAGTACTTC

clone size: .
V gene: TRBV5-6
J gene: TRBJ1-2
D gene: TRBD1
CDR3 protein: CASSDMDRTTMDTF
CDR3 DNA: TGTGCCAGCAGCGACATGGACAGGACAACGATGGACACCTTC

clone size: .
V gene: TRBV6-5
J gene: TRBJ2-7
D gene: TRBD2
CDR3 protein: CASRASGGYEQYF
CDR3 DNA: TGTGCCAGCAGGGCCTCGGGAGGCTACGAGCAGTACTTC

clone size: .
V gene: TRBV11-2
J gene: TRBJ1-6
D gene: TRBD1
CDR3 protein: CASSSRTGDNSPLHF
CDR3 DNA: TGTGCCAGCAGCTCCCGGACAGGGGATAATTCACCCCTCCACTTT

clone size: .
V gene: TRBV30
J gene: TRBJ1-5
D gene: .
CDR3 protein: CAWSRGTPSNQPQHF
CDR3 DNA: TGTGCCTGGAGCCGCGGGACTCCTAGCAATCAGCCCCAGCATTTT

clone size: .
V gene: TRBV5-1
J gene: TRBJ2-3
D gene: TRBD2
CDR3 protein: CASSPDGREADTQYF
CDR3 DNA: TGCGCCAGCAGCCCCGATGGGCGGGAGGCAGATACGCAGTATTTT

clone size: .
V gene: TRBV18
J gene: TRBJ1-1
D gene: .
CDR3 protein: CASSTDPNTEAFF
CDR3 DNA: TGTGCCAGCTCGACAGACCCGAACACTGAAGCTTTCTTT

clone size: .
V gene: TRBV18
J gene: TRBJ2-3
D gene: .
CDR3 protein: CASSPVVGGGTDTQYF
CDR3 DNA: TGTGCCAGCTCACCCGTCGTAGGGGGGGGCACAGATACGCAGTATTTT

clone size: .
V gene: TRBV27
J gene: TRBJ2-5
D gene: TRBD1
CDR3 protein: CASSPRQGASETQYF
CDR3 DNA: TGTGCCAGCAGTCCGCGACAGGGGGCATCGGAGACCCAGTACTTC

clone size: .
V gene: TRBV5-7
J gene: TRBJ1-3
D gene: .
CDR3 protein: CASSRWGIRQVGPGNTIYF
CDR3 DNA: TGTGCCAGCAGCCGTTGGGGAATAAGACAGGTTGGCCCTGGAAACACCATATATTTT

clone size: .
V gene: TRBV27
J gene: TRBJ2-3
D gene: TRBD2
CDR3 protein: CASSFRTPGGRHTDTQYF
CDR3 DNA: TGTGCCAGCAGTTTTCGGACACCGGGGGGGCGGCACACAGATACGCAGTATTTT

clone size: .
V gene: TRBV10-3
J gene: TRBJ1-5
D gene: TRBD1
CDR3 protein: CAISEGQAINQPQHF
CDR3 DNA: TGTGCCATCAGTGAGGGACAGGCTATCAATCAGCCCCAGCATTTT

clone size: .
V gene: TRBV27
J gene: TRBJ2-7
D gene: .
CDR3 protein: CASSPPPGLKSAQYF
CDR3 DNA: TGTGCCAGCAGTCCCCCCCCCGGACTCAAAAGCGCGCAGTACTTC

clone size: .
V gene: TRBV19
J gene: TRBJ2-1
D gene: TRBD1
CDR3 protein: CASTTGVLRHNEQFF
CDR3 DNA: TGTGCCAGTACTACAGGGGTCCTTCGGCACAATGAGCAGTTCTTC

clone size: .
V gene: TRBV18
J gene: TRBJ1-3
D gene: .
CDR3 protein: CASSPEGDTIYF
CDR3 DNA: TGTGCCAGCTCACCCGAGGGAGACACCATATATTTT

clone size: .
V gene: TRBV4-1
J gene: TRBJ2-7
D gene: TRBD1
CDR3 protein: CASSLGQGGFYEQYF
CDR3 DNA: TGCGCCAGCAGCCTCGGACAGGGGGGGTTCTACGAGCAGTACTTC

clone size: .
V gene: TRBV5-4
J gene: TRBJ2-3
D gene: .
CDR3 protein: CASSLAGTDTQYF
CDR3 DNA: TGTGCCAGCAGCTTGGCGGGCACAGATACGCAGTATTTT

clone size: .
V gene: TRBV20-1
J gene: TRBJ2-1
D gene: TRBD1
CDR3 protein: CSASPPGQGNEQFF
CDR3 DNA: TGCAGTGCTAGTCCCCCGGGACAGGGGAATGAGCAGTTCTTC

clone size: .
V gene: TRBV5-1
J gene: TRBJ2-1
D gene: .
CDR3 protein: CASSSPGGPSTGNEQFF
CDR3 DNA: TGCGCCAGCAGCTCCCCGGGGGGCCCATCGACTGGCAATGAGCAGTTCTTC

clone size: .
V gene: TRBV18
J gene: TRBJ1-1
D gene: TRBD1
CDR3 protein: CASSHGQGREAFF
CDR3 DNA: TGTGCCAGCTCACATGGACAGGGACGTGAAGCTTTCTTT

clone size: few
V gene: TRBV3-1/TRBV3-2
J gene: TRBJ2-7
D gene: .
CDR3 protein: CASSQDLVSGAYEQYF
CDR3 DNA: TGTGCCAGCAGCCAAGATCTGGTTAGTGGAGCCTACGAGCAGTACTTC

clone size: .
V gene: TRBV6-1
J gene: TRBJ2-1
D gene: TRBD2
CDR3 protein: CASSGTSGRASQNEQFF
CDR3 DNA: TGTGCCAGCAGTGGGACTAGCGGGAGGGCCTCCCAAAATGAGCAGTTCTTC

clone size: .
V gene: TRBV7-7
J gene: TRBJ2-5
D gene: TRBD2
CDR3 protein: CASSLGSGSLETQYF
CDR3 DNA: TGTGCCAGCAGCTTAGGTAGCGGGAGTCTTGAGACCCAGTACTTC

clone size: .
V gene: TRBV5-1
J gene: TRBJ1-4
D gene: TRBD1
CDR3 protein: CASSLDRTGWEKLFF
CDR3 DNA: TGCGCCAGCAGCTTGGATCGGACAGGGTGGGAAAAACTGTTTTTT

clone size: .
V gene: TRBV5-1
J gene: TRBJ1-1
D gene: .
CDR3 protein: CASSLDGREDEAFF
CDR3 DNA: TGCGCCAGCAGCTTGGACGGCAGGGAGGATGAAGCTTTCTTT

clone size: .
V gene: TRBV19
J gene: TRBJ1-2
D gene: .
CDR3 protein: CASSYRESNYGYTF
CDR3 DNA: TGTGCCAGTAGTTACCGGGAAAGCAACTATGGCTACACCTTC

clone size: .
V gene: TRBV6-2/TRBV6-3
J gene: TRBJ1-2
D gene: .
CDR3 protein: CASSYTRRIYGYTF
CDR3 DNA: TGTGCCAGCAGTTATACCCGGAGGATTTATGGCTACACCTTC

clone size: once
V gene: TRBV11-2
J gene: TRBJ2-7
D gene: .
CDR3 protein: CASTLTGSTEQYF
CDR3 DNA: TGTGCCAGCACCCTAACAGGGAGCACCGAGCAGTACTTC

clone size: .
V gene: TRBV2
J gene: TRBJ2-7
D gene: TRBD2
CDR3 protein: CATRGLAEGQYF
CDR3 DNA: TGTGCCACCCGGGGACTAGCGGAGGGGCAGTACTTC

clone size: .
V gene: TRBV14
J gene: TRBJ2-5
D gene: .
CDR3 protein: CASSRGRGETQYF
CDR3 DNA: TGTGCCAGCAGCCGGGGCAGGGGTGAGACCCAGTACTTC

clone size: .
V gene: TRBV5-1
J gene: TRBJ2-5
D gene: .
CDR3 protein: CASSSGGLRETQYF
CDR3 DNA: TGCGCCAGCAGCTCCGGAGGGCTGAGGGAGACCCAGTACTTC

clone size: .
V gene: TRBV19
J gene: TRBJ2-3
D gene: TRBD2
CDR3 protein: CASGREQPDTQYF
CDR3 DNA: TGTGCCAGTGGGCGGGAGCAGCCAGATACGCAGTATTTT

clone size: .
V gene: TRBV6-6
J gene: TRBJ1-4
D gene: TRBD1
CDR3 protein: CASSPGQEELFF
CDR3 DNA: TGTGCCAGCAGCCCAGGACAGGAAGAACTGTTTTTT

clone size: once
V gene: TRBV2
J gene: TRBJ2-5
D gene: .
CDR3 protein: CASSEPRGGQETQYF
CDR3 DNA: TGTGCCAGCAGTGAGCCCAGGGGCGGACAAGAGACCCAGTACTTC

clone size: .
V gene: TRBV5-4
J gene: TRBJ1-1
D gene: .
CDR3 protein: CASSLSRANTEAFF
CDR3 DNA: TGTGCCAGCAGCTTGTCCAGGGCAAACACTGAAGCTTTCTTT

clone size: .
V gene: TRBV25-1
J gene: TRBJ2-5
D gene: TRBD1
CDR3 protein: CASSEDRGRQETQYF
CDR3 DNA: TGTGCCAGCAGTGAGGACAGGGGGCGTCAAGAGACCCAGTACTTC

clone size: .
V gene: TRBV7-9
J gene: TRBJ1-3
D gene: .
CDR3 protein: CASSFLGLPGNTIYF
CDR3 DNA: TGTGCCAGCAGCTTCTTGGGACTGCCTGGAAACACCATATATTTT

clone size: .
V gene: TRBV7-9
J gene: TRBJ1-6
D gene: TRBD1
CDR3 protein: CASSPGTVYNSPLHF
CDR3 DNA: TGTGCCAGCAGCCCGGGGACAGTATATAATTCACCCCTCCACTTT

clone size: .
V gene: TRBV5-8
J gene: TRBJ2-1
D gene: TRBD2
CDR3 protein: CASKSGRARNEQFF
CDR3 DNA: TGTGCCAGCAAGAGCGGGAGGGCCAGGAATGAGCAGTTCTTC